This TCR beta chain was sequenced during a study of blood T cell repertoires in COVID-19. Membership in each cohort depended on participant-reported clinical history. The CDR3 is made up of 14 amino acids. V was pared by 0 bases and J by 2 bases, with 7 bases between. Germline CDR1 is SGHVS and CDR2 is FQNEAQ. In the original workflow: Amplification with reference gene primers provided the estimates of nucleated cell counts. TCRdb keeps only in-frame clones here, not all; method: immunoSEQ multiplex PCR. V and J calls and clone size come straight from that table; D and trimming were deduced from the DNA. In the table there are around 250,000 clones, approximately 89% of which are singletons.

This chain links TRBV7-8 with TRBJ2-5, with D possibly matching TRBD1 (5 bases). Source material: PBMCs or T cells enriched from blood (not recorded which). This receptor was taken from a woman aged 40 to 50 who had been exposed to COVID-19. CDR3 in amino acids: CASSLAQGQETQYF. The CDR3 DNA reads TGTGCCAGCAGCTTAGCCCAGGGTCAAGAGACCCAGTACTTC.